What follows is one T cell receptor beta chain and its context. Authors' data handling: Quantification of nucleated cells was approximated via reference gene primer amplification. Assay used: immunoSEQ multiplex PCR; TCRdb lists only in-frame clones, some missing. From that table come the V and J calls and clone size; the DNA was used to work out D and trimming. The repertoire holds roughly 200,000 clones, with approximately 81% as singletons. The sample belongs to a study of blood T cell repertoires in COVID-19. About the research overall: Samples came from the United States, Italy and Spain, spanning acute and convalescent COVID-19. Sources were T cells, B-cell-depleted T cells, or PBMCs; the material itself was cDNA or gDNA.

The CDR3 runs to 14 residues. Trimming removed 4 bases at V and 4 bases at J, with 11 bases between. Germline V lookup: CDR1 GTSNPN, CDR2 SVGIG (reference sequence). This sequence was found in a woman of 80 years or more with acute or convalescent COVID-19. The rearrangement links TRBV30 to TRBJ1-6; no clear D gene. Sequenced: peripheral blood. CDR3: CAWTGNTYNSPLHF. CDR3 nucleotides: TGTGCCTGGACCGGGAACACATATAATTCACCCCTCCACTTT.